This T cell receptor (beta chain) was profiled in a study of T cell changes during pregnancy in multiple sclerosis. TCRdb's copy holds only in-frame clones and misses some; the assay was immunoSEQ multiplex PCR. The profile shows some 89,000 clones, 85% to 95% of them singletons. The germline V gene encodes CDR1 LNHDA and CDR2 SQIVND (reference sequence). There are 17 residues in the CDR3. Trimming at V came to 2 bases and at J to 3 bases, leaving 8 bases not matched to a gene. V and J are TRBV19 and TRBJ1-3, with TRBD1 matching 9 bases. Here the sequenced sample was peripheral blood, taken in the third trimester of pregnancy. This TCR was sampled from a female donor with multiple sclerosis, enrolled in a pregnancy study. DNA of the CDR3: TGTGCCAGTAGTATAAGGGGACAGGGAACTCTTGGAAACACCATATATTTT. Its protein product is CASSIRGQGTLGNTIYF. The variable domain in full, completed from reference TRBV19 and TRBJ1-3, reads DGGITQSPKYLFRKEGQNVTLSCEQNLNHDAMYWYRQDPGQGLRLIYYSQIVNDFQKGDIAEGYSVSREKKESFPLTVTSAQKNPTAFYLCASSIRGQGTLGNTIYFGEGSWLTVV.